This T cell receptor beta chain was identified during a study of tumor-infiltrating lymphocytes in primary liver carcinoma. Findings and caveats of the study: Only about 8-25% of top clones spanned all five tumor regions. Significantly larger top-250-clone fractions were found in tumors than in blood (p = 0.039).

CDR1 MNHEY and CDR2 SMNVEV come from the germline V gene (reference sequence). Trimming cost V 6 bases and J 0 bases; bases outside gene matches: 5. The CDR3 has 14 residues. Both RNA and DNA were isolated together from approximately 20-30 mg of bulk tissue that had not been sorted. Researchers generated TCR beta cDNA from roughly 520 ng of total RNA, relying on a constant-region primer. Slightly modified ARM-PCR with three nested multiplex PCR rounds yielded TCR beta libraries. Use of TRBV1-TRBV30 forward primers with a C-beta reverse primer characterized the first two PCR rounds, which lasted roughly 11 cycles each. MiXCR, applied by TCRdb to the multiplex PCR reads, yields one record per CDR3 protein. In the table there are tens of thousands of distinct CDR3 sequences, approximately 70% of which are singletons. On this clonotype: What it binds is unknown.

The sample taken for sequencing was liver tumor tissue from sampling region 1. Indicated subset: tumor region T1, superior pole. The chain links TRBV27 to TRBJ2-7; TRBD2 matches 7 bases. This sequence was found in a man aged 40-50 years with primary liver carcinoma and hepatitis B virus infection. CDR3 coding DNA: TGTGCCAGCAGACTGACTAGCAGCTCCTACGAGCAGTACTTC. This translates into CASRLTSSSYEQYF.